The 15 T cell receptor beta chains presented below share a single source sample, sequenced in a study of cytotoxic CD8 clonotypes in ibrutinib-treated CLL. Using immunoSEQ multiplex PCR, the repertoire was profiled, and TCRdb retains in-frame clones only, with some absent. The sample records approximately 84,000 clones, around 83% being singletons. Specimen: PBMCs, collected before ibrutinib treatment. Receptors originate from a human donor with chronic lymphocytic leukemia.

This chain connects TRBV28 to TRBJ1-5, with 12 bases matching TRBD1. CDR1 MDHEN and CDR2 SYDVKM come from the germline V gene. The CDR3 spans 16 residues. The junction had 8 bases not matched to a gene; V was cut back by 5 bases and J by 6 bases. The CDR3 DNA follows: TGTGCCAGCAGTCACCGGGACAGGGGGCGCTTTCAGCCCCAGCATTTT. This translates into CASSHRDRGRFQPQHF.

The chain employs TRBV6-1 and TRBJ2-7; D might be TRBD2 (6 bases). The V and J ends lost 8 bases and 5 bases respectively, with 16 bases between them. This CDR3 spans 13 amino acids. Germline values: CDR1 MNHNS, CDR2 SASEGT. This chain's CDR3 is CASSVRGRNEQYF. The CDR3 nucleotides are TGTGCCAGCTCCGTCCGGGGGAGGAACGAGCAGTACTTC.

The chain has TRBV2 and TRBJ1-3; D not certain. V lost 4 bases, J lost 0 bases, and 7 bases lay in between. This CDR3 region has 14 residues. Germline lookup yields CDR1 SNHLY and CDR2 FYNNEI. DNA for the CDR3: TGTGCCAGCAGTGGAAGGCTCTCTGGAAACACCATATATTTT. Translation: CASSGRLSGNTIYF. The full variable domain, completed using reference TRBV2 and TRBJ1-3, is EPEVTQTPSHQVTQMGQEVILRCVPISNHLYFYWYRQILGQKVEFLVSFYNNEISEKSEIFDDQFSVERPDGSNFTLKIRSTKLEDSAMYFCASSGRLSGNTIYFGEGSWLTVV.

The chain carries TRBV9 and TRBJ1-1; D is unresolved. The CDR3 spans 15 residues. Trimming took 4 bases from V and 10 from J, leaving 23 bases between them. Germline CDR1 SGDLS, CDR2 YYNGEE. DNA for the CDR3: TGTGCCAGCAGCACAAGCGGTTACGTGAGGGATCGAGCTTTCTTT. It is translated as CASSTSGYVRDRAFF.

This clone was recorded a few times. This sequence joins TRBV18 and TRBJ2-5, with unresolved D. Germline loops: CDR1 KGHSH, CDR2 LQKENI. Trimming pared 2 bases from V and 3 bases from J, leaving 7 bases between. The CDR3 runs to 13 residues. CDR3: CASSPTPEETQYF. Written as DNA, the CDR3 is TGTGCCAGCTCACCAACGCCGGAAGAGACCCAGTACTTC.

The gene calls are TRBV6-6 and TRBJ2-3, with D possibly being TRBD1 (5 bases). Deletions cut 4 bases from V and 0 bases from J, with 8 bases between. The germline V gene encodes CDR1 MNHNY and CDR2 SVGAGI (reference sequence). This CDR3 spans 14 amino acids. For the CDR3, the DNA is TGTGCCAGCAGTTTCAGGGATAGCACAGATACGCAGTATTTT. Residues: CASSFRDSTDTQYF.

This chain uses TRBV18 with TRBJ2-1, with D perhaps TRBD1 or TRBD2 (5 bases each). Per germline, CDR1 KGHSH and CDR2 LQKENI. CDR3 length equals 14 residues. Between the trimmed V and J ends, which lost 3 bases and 6 bases, there was a span of 12 bases. The CDR3, as DNA: TGTGCCAGCTCACCCCGGGACGGGCCCAATGAGCAGTTCTTC. It specifies CASSPRDGPNEQFF. The whole variable domain, remainder taken from reference TRBV18 and TRBJ2-1, is NAGVMQNPRHLVRRRGQEARLRCSPMKGHSHVYWYRQLPEEGLKFMVYLQKENIIDESGMPKERFSAEFPKEGPSILRIQQVVRGDSAAYFCASSPRDGPNEQFFGPGTRLTVL.

This clone was seen only once. This chain links TRBV11-3 with TRBJ1-3, with 7 nucleotides matching TRBD1. Germline V gene lookup returns CDR1 SGHNT and CDR2 YENEEA. The junction had 9 bases not matched to a gene; V was cut back by 6 bases and J by 4 bases. The CDR3 totals 15 residues. The CDR3 loop is CASRPGGASGNTIYF. CDR3 DNA sequence: TGTGCCAGCAGGCCAGGGGGGGCGTCGGGAAACACCATATATTTT. The entire variable domain, with the rest obtained from reference TRBV11-3 and TRBJ1-3, is as follows: EAGVVQSPRYKIIEKKQPVAFWCNPISGHNTLYWYLQNLGQGPELLIRYENEEAVDDSQLPKDRFSAERLKGVDSTLKIQPAELGDSAVYLCASRPGGASGNTIYFGEGSWLTVV.

This chain links TRBV27 with TRBJ2-2; 7 bases match TRBD1. Germline CDR1 is MNHEY and CDR2 is SMNVEV (reference sequence). The V gene end was trimmed by 5 bases and the J gene end by 3 bases; junction bases not matched to a gene: 9. The CDR3 length is 16 residues. The CDR3: CASSIRRGLDTGELFF. The CDR3 nucleotides read TGTGCCAGCAGTATACGTAGGGGGCTGGACACCGGGGAGCTGTTTTTT.

Only one count was recorded for this clone. This chain joins TRBV7-6 and TRBJ2-1; TRBD1 matches at 11 bases. V dropped 5 bases and J dropped 7; count of bases not matched to a gene: 4. In germline, CDR1 is SGHVS, CDR2 FNYEAQ. The CDR3 is 14 residues long. The CDR3 DNA sequence: TGTGCCAGCAGCCCGGGGACAGGGGGGAATGAGCAGTTCTTC. It specifies CASSPGTGGNEQFF.

Worth noting for this clone: Distinct nucleotide sequences in the sample also encode this CDR3. V and J are TRBV5-1 and TRBJ2-7; TRBD2 agrees at 12 bases. Germline lookup yields CDR1 SGHRS and CDR2 YFSETQ. V lost 2 bases to trimming and J lost 1 base; unmatched junction nucleotides: 1. The CDR3 has 15 residues. The CDR3 spells CASSLLAGGSYEQYF. Here the CDR3 DNA reads TGCGCCAGCAGCTTACTAGCGGGAGGTTCCTACGAGCAGTACTTC.

This clone occurred a few times. This sequence joins TRBV11-2 and TRBJ1-1; TRBD1 agrees at 8 bases. Trimming cost V 5 bases and J 5 bases; bases outside gene matches: 13. Germline assignment: CDR1 SGHAT and CDR2 FQNNGV. The CDR3 runs to 16 residues. The CDR3 DNA reads as TGTGCCAGCAGCCGAGGGACAGGAGAACTGGGGACTGAAGCTTTCTTT. The encoded protein is CASSRGTGELGTEAFF.

The chain has TRBV7-9 and TRBJ1-1, with 7 bases lining up with TRBD1. V gave up 2 bases and J gave up 6 bases; unmatched junction bases: 6. Per the germline V gene, CDR1 is SEHNR and CDR2 is FQNEAQ (reference sequence). CDR3 length: 14 residues. The CDR3 region is CASSLRQGGAEAFF. For the CDR3, the DNA is TGTGCCAGCAGCTTACGCCAGGGGGGCGCTGAAGCTTTCTTT.

The table lists this clone with a few counts. V usage is TRBV28 and J usage is TRBJ2-1; 8 bases are shared with TRBD2. V was clipped by 6 bases and J by 10 bases; unmatched bases: 14. Germline assignment: CDR1 MDHEN and CDR2 SYDVKM. This CDR3 is 15 amino acids long. The CDR3 sequence: CASSQAGVRIREQFF. CDR3 DNA sequence: TGTGCCAGCAGCCAAGCGGGGGTTAGAATCAGAGAGCAGTTCTTC.

The chain combines TRBV7-1 with TRBJ2-2; D is undetermined. TRBV7-1 is designated an ORF whose function remains uncertain. This CDR3 is built from 14 residues. V shed 4 bases and J shed 0 bases, with 6 bases lying between them. In DNA, the CDR3 is TGTGCCAGCAGCTTAAATCCGAACACCGGGGAGCTGTTTTTT. This gives the protein CASSLNPNTGELFF.